This T cell receptor beta chain was captured by sequencing in a study of molecular identifiers for immune sequencing clone quantification (dated by TCRdb to 2017 to 2018). Regarding the study in general: For a replicate experiment, RNA from roughly 21,000 or 96,000 naive CD8 T cells was divided into five aliquots, of which four were sequenced. This methods study used CD8 T cells to benchmark TCR RNA copy counting and molecular-identifier clustering-based TCR repertoire sequencing (MIDCIRS).

Library creation used PCR. TCRdb names Illumina HiSeq 4000 as the instrument used. Bulk TCR libraries were generated as previously described, with the TCR primers listed in Table S5 used. The Qiagen AllPrep DNA/RNA kit was used to purify total RNA. Reads from multiple sequencing runs of the same library were pooled before analysis. In the source study's methods: Reads were retained only if an exact TCR constant sequence was present, and the retained reads were trimmed to 150 nt and grouped according to their 12-nt molecular barcodes. Within each barcode group, reads were sub-clustered at a 15% Levenshtein threshold, and quality-weighted consensus sequences were built per RNA molecule. Non-functional sequences were filtered out, along with any lower-count sequence sitting one edit away from another sequence. Based on a fit of two negative binomial distributions, barcode sub-clusters having less than 20% of the maximum read count were discarded. TCRdb reanalyzed the raw reads on its own, using fastp at Q25 for trimming and MiXCR for clone calling, and kept in-frame beta chains. CDR3 protein duplicates are merged, each entry listing the most common genes and DNA. TCRdb, not the original authors, processed these V and J calls. The sample has about 640,000 distinct CDR3 sequences on record, 15% to 20% of them singletons. The leading ten clones occupy under 0.95% of the sample.

Concerning this clonotype: The antigen it binds to is not known. Base qualities were left out, and no much larger clone turns up one base away.

The CDR3 sequence holds 16 residues, the cysteine and phenylalanine included. Only the CDR3 DNA stays, 48 bases, in frame from base 1. V loses 0 bases, J loses 0 bases, and the germline ends lie 9 bases apart. According to the germline V gene, CDR1 reads MNHEY and CDR2 reads SVGAGI. Study-wide conclusions, independent of this receptor: The naive libraries included spiked-in Jurkat TCR RNA (10 copies' worth), and this RNA is not part of the donor repertoire. In CMV-specific effector cells, clones with more than 20 RNA copies contained over 97% of molecules, whereas in naive cells such clones contained under 1% of molecules. A single cell's worth of spiked-in Jurkat TCR RNA was reported detectable even among 850,000 to 1,000,000 naive CD8 T cells. When barcode sub-clustering was not used, chimeric consensus sequences inflated TCR diversity, with chimeras reaching as high as 47%. Modeling indicated around 3 TCR RNA copies recovered per cell, compared with roughly 9.7 by digital PCR, which implies a capture efficiency of approximately 30%. Highly expanded clone sizes could be underestimated because identical TCR molecules may share a barcode.

Naive CD8 T cell libraries were made from approximately 20,000 to 1,000,000 sorted cells using 10%, 30% or 50% of purified RNA. Naive CD8 T cells were FACS-sorted as CD8+CD4-CCR7+CD45RA+ on a BD FACSAria II into RLT Plus buffer. Approximately nine TCR copies' worth of Jurkat RNA were spiked into roughly 20,000-1,000,000 naive CD8 T cell samples to test detection sensitivity. CD8 T cells were enriched with RosetteSep CD8+ T Cell Enrichment Cocktail and Ficoll-Paque, followed by ACK red cell lysis. The clonotype was recovered from a human donor in good health. Some libraries in this study had Jurkat cell RNA spiked in. The sequenced sample was naive CD8+ T cells from blood, with Jurkat cell RNA spiked in. Taken with the paper, the label for cell subset or site translates to: FACS-sorted CD8+CD4-CCR7+CD45RA+ naive T cells. The rearrangement joined TRBV6-5 to TRBJ1-3; the D gene is unclear. Here is the DNA: TGTGCCAGCAGTTACTCGTTGGGGAGCTCTGGAAACACCATATATTTT. It is translated as CASSYSLGSSGNTIYF.